These 21 T cell receptor beta chains were sequenced from one sample in a study of T cells in Graves' hyperthyroidism and ophthalmopathy. Researchers took RNA transcripts and amplified the TCR beta CDR3 regions from them. An initial round of RT-PCR targeting the TCR CDR3 relied on the HTBI primer set. TCRdb reanalysed the multiplex PCR reads using MiXCR and keeps one entry per CDR3 protein. Counted here are under 350,000 distinct CDR3 sequences, around 23% occurring once; the ten biggest clones make up 50%. Sequenced: blood. Receptors originate from a woman between 50 and 59 years old with Graves' hyperthyroidism.

A word on this clonotype: With a much larger clone just one base away, this may be a read error. The rearrangement joins TRBV12-3 or TRBV12-4 to TRBJ2-2; 7 nucleotides align to TRBD2. The junction had 4 bases not matched to a gene; V was cut back by 6 bases and J by 3 bases. There are 14 residues in the CDR3. The CDR3 loop reads CASRGGSHTGELFF. CDR3 DNA: TGTGCCAGCAGGGGAGGGTCCCACACCGGGGAGCTGTTTTTT.

V is TRBV2 and J is TRBJ1-1; D unclear. Germline loops: CDR1 SNHLY, CDR2 FYNNEI. CDR3 length: 14 amino acids. V was shortened by 10 bases and J by 2 bases, with 17 bases between the two germline ends. CDR3 sequence (DNA): TGTGCCACCCACTTAACGGGGTTAAACACTGAAGCTTTCTTT. It is translated as CATHLTGLNTEAFF.

This clonotype has at least ten counts. This chain links TRBV28 with TRBJ2-7, with TRBD2 matching over 9 bases. J was trimmed by 0 bases and V by 3 bases; bases with no gene match: 3. The CDR3 runs 15 residues. Germline CDR1 reads MDHEN; CDR2 reads SYDVKM. CDR3 sequence (DNA): TGTGCCAGCAGTTTTCCGGGACTAGCCTCCTACGAGCAGTACTTC. Residues: CASSFPGLASYEQYF.

This clonotype came up a few times. This chain joins TRBV6-2 or TRBV6-3 and TRBJ1-3, with D hard to call. The CDR3 is made up of 15 amino acids. The germline V and J ends were trimmed by 8 bases and 0 bases, with 14 bases remaining between them. The germline CDR1 and CDR2 sequences are MNHEY and SVGEGT. CDR3 region: CASVRQTISGNTIYF. The CDR3 DNA reads as TGTGCCAGCGTCAGGCAGACAATCTCTGGAAACACCATATATTTT.

The chain joins TRBV6-1 to TRBJ2-3, with TRBD1 matching over 8 bases. The V gene end was trimmed by 6 bases and the J gene end by 0 bases; junction bases not matched to a gene: 8. The CDR3 is 16 amino acids. Germline V gives CDR1 MNHNS, CDR2 SASEGT. CDR3 protein: CASRGTGWVSTDTQYF. In DNA form, the CDR3 reads TGTGCCAGCAGAGGGACAGGATGGGTAAGCACAGATACGCAGTATTTT.

The sample holds a few counts of this clonotype. The chain has TRBV29-1 and TRBJ2-2; 7 positions match TRBD1. Germline-derived CDR1 and CDR2 are SQVTM and ANQGSEA. The CDR3 runs to 14 residues. The J segment lost 4 bases and the V segment lost 7 bases, leaving 9 bases of the junction unmatched. The CDR3 DNA follows: TGCAGCGGGACGACAGGGACAACCACCGGGGAGCTGTTTTTT. Its translation is CSGTTGTTTGELFF.

This clonotype was counted many times. This chain links TRBV30 with TRBJ1-1, with 7 bases aligning to TRBD1. This CDR3 is built from 14 residues. Losses at the gene ends were 3 bases for V and 0 bases for J; bases not matched to a gene: 4. Looked up from germline, CDR1 is GTSNPN and CDR2 is SVGIG (reference sequence). CDR3 DNA: TGTGCCTGGAGATTCGACAGGGTGAACACTGAAGCTTTCTTT. It specifies CAWRFDRVNTEAFF.

The chain links TRBV9 to TRBJ1-2; no clear D gene. Trimming pared 4 bases from V and 3 bases from J, leaving 16 bases between. Germline CDR1 SGDLS, CDR2 YYNGEE. The CDR3 has 15 amino acids. CDR3 sequence (DNA): TGTGCCAGCAGCTCGAGGCCAAGGAACGACTATGGCTACACCTTC. Its translation is CASSSRPRNDYGYTF.

This chain links TRBV7-9 with TRBJ1-2; 7 nucleotides match TRBD1. CDR1 SEHNR and CDR2 FQNEAQ come from the germline V gene (reference sequence). The CDR3 totals 14 residues. With 5 bases clipped from V and 1 base from J, the junction kept 4 bases outside the gene matches. The CDR3 protein is CASSQGQLNYGYTF. CDR3 in DNA: TGTGCCAGCAGCCAGGGACAGCTTAACTATGGCTACACCTTC.

A few counts support this clonotype. The chain uses TRBV18 and TRBJ1-1, with D hard to call. Germline V gene data show CDR1 as KGHSH and CDR2 as LQKENI. V lost 3 bases, J lost 0 bases, and 8 bases lay in between. The CDR3 extends over 14 amino acids. The CDR3 region is CASSPPGVNTEAFF. The CDR3 DNA reads as TGTGCCAGCTCACCGCCGGGTGTGAACACTGAAGCTTTCTTT.

This clonotype was recorded at least ten times. The rearrangement joins TRBV18 to TRBJ2-3, with D possibly matching TRBD1 (5 bases). CDR3 length equals 18 residues. Trimming removed 3 bases at V and 0 bases at J, with 19 bases between. Germline values: CDR1 KGHSH, CDR2 LQKENI. CDR3: CASSPLGPTVSSTDTQYF. Here the CDR3 DNA reads TGTGCCAGCTCACCCCTGGGCCCGACAGTTTCTAGCACAGATACGCAGTATTTT.

This clonotype showed up just a few times. J is TRBJ1-6 and V is TRBV18; TRBD1 agrees at 12 bases. Germline V gene data show CDR1 as KGHSH and CDR2 as LQKENI. There are 17 residues in the CDR3. Losses at the gene ends were 3 bases for V and 7 bases for J; bases not matched to a gene: 7. CDR3 in DNA: TGTGCCAGCTCACCGTTTAGGGACAGGGGGCCAAATTCACCCCTCCACTTT. Residues: CASSPFRDRGPNSPLHF. The complete variable domain, with remaining parts taken from reference TRBV18 and TRBJ1-6, reads NAGVMQNPRHLVRRRGQEARLRCSPMKGHSHVYWYRQLPEEGLKFMVYLQKENIIDESGMPKERFSAEFPKEGPSILRIQQVVRGDSAAYFCASSPFRDRGPNSPLHFGNGTRLTVT.

J is TRBJ1-5 and V is TRBV4-1, with 9 bases matching TRBD1. The CDR3 is 16 amino acids. Germline values: CDR1 MGHRA, CDR2 YSYEKL. Germline trimming cut 4 bases from V and 2 bases from J; bases unmatched to any gene: 6. CDR3 sequence (DNA): TGCGCCAGCAGCCCCGGGACAGGGTGGGGCAATCAGCCCCAGCATTTT. Its protein product is CASSPGTGWGNQPQHF.

This chain joins TRBV7-9 and TRBJ1-3; D is perhaps TRBD1 (5 bases). Trimming shortened V by 1 base and J by 3 bases, and 13 bases separated the two germline ends. Germline V CDR1 and CDR2: SEHNR, FQNEAQ (reference sequence). This CDR3 has 16 amino acids. The CDR3 DNA sequence: TGTGCCAGCAGCTTAGGTTTTCAGGGCCGTGGAAACACCATATATTTT. As protein: CASSLGFQGRGNTIYF.

Of note for this clonotype: Relative to the germline gene, one junction end is altered; a read error may explain this. The chain employs TRBV6-1 and TRBJ1-4; D call uncertain. The CDR3 is made up of 15 amino acids. The germline gives CDR1 MNHNS, CDR2 SASEGT. The CDR3: CASSLGHPGGEKLFF. Written as DNA, the CDR3 is TGTGCCAGCAGCCTTGGCCACCCCGGAGGTGAAAAGCTGTTTTTT.

The V call is TRBV6-2 or TRBV6-3, the J call TRBJ2-1, with 8 bases aligning to TRBD2. CDR1 and CDR2 (germline): MNHEY, SVGEGT. The junction had 4 bases not matched to a gene; V was cut back by 0 bases and J by 6 bases. The CDR3 length is 15 residues. The DNA of the CDR3 is TGTGCCAGCAGTTACTCAGCGGGAGTAAGCAATGAGCAGTTCTTC. This gives the protein CASSYSAGVSNEQFF.

The chain links TRBV7-9 to TRBJ2-1; TRBD1 might be the D (6 bases). There are 14 residues in the CDR3. The germline gives CDR1 SEHNR, CDR2 FQNEAQ (reference sequence). Trimming removed 6 bases at V and 3 bases at J, with 12 bases between. In DNA form, the CDR3 reads TGTGCCAGCAGTTCAGGGGCGTACTACAATGAGCAGTTCTTC. Translation gives CASSSGAYYNEQFF.

In regard to this clonotype: A much more abundant neighbour one base away suggests this may be a read error. This sequence joins TRBV28 and TRBJ1-1; a possible D gene is TRBD1 (6 bases). The CDR3 runs to 13 residues. Germline V lookup: CDR1 MDHEN, CDR2 SYDVKM. CDR3 protein: CVSSPGGFTEAFF. The CDR3 DNA reads TGTGTCAGCAGCCCGGGGGGCTTCACTGAAGCTTTCTTT.

The J gene is TRBJ2-1, the V gene TRBV25-1; the D gene is possibly TRBD2 (6 bases). The germline CDR1 and CDR2 sequences are MGHDK and SYGVNS. V lost 1 base, J lost 1 base, and 11 bases lay in between. The CDR3 covers 16 residues. The chain's CDR3 is CASSESAGRSYNEQFF. The CDR3 nucleotides are TGTGCCAGCAGTGAATCTGCAGGGAGGTCCTACAATGAGCAGTTCTTC.

This clonotype turned up a few times. This rearrangement joins TRBV14 to TRBJ2-2; D remains ambiguous. V dropped 0 bases and J dropped 5 bases, with 10 bases sitting between them. The CDR3 has 15 residues. CDR1 SGHDN and CDR2 FVKESK come from the germline V gene. CDR3 nucleotide sequence: TGTGCCAGCAGCCAAGAGTTAGGTTTTACCGGGGAGCTGTTTTTT. Its protein is CASSQELGFTGELFF.

The rearrangement uses TRBV5-6 and TRBJ2-7; D might be TRBD1 (6 bases). Trimming took off 3 bases at V and 6 bases at J, with 10 bases between the two ends. Germline CDR1 and CDR2: SGHDT and YYEEEE. The CDR3 runs 12 residues. The CDR3: CASSSQGFEQYF. The CDR3 DNA reads as TGTGCCAGCAGCTCACAGGGTTTCGAGCAGTACTTC.